The 5 T cell receptor beta chains below come from one sample, sequenced in a study of cytomegalovirus exposure and HLA in healthy donors. The PCR used 60 Vbeta and 13 Jbeta primers. Generated by immunoSEQ multiplex PCR, the TCRdb table keeps only in-frame clones and is missing some. This table lists approximately 46,000 clones. Sequenced: PBMCs. These receptors all stem from a male donor in good health and CMV-seronegative.

The gene calls are TRBV5-1 and TRBJ2-7; D remains unclear. This CDR3 region has 17 residues. V was clipped by 0 bases and J by 0 bases, with 16 bases between them. From germline, CDR1 is SGHRS and CDR2 YFSETQ. CDR3 bases: TGCGCCAGCAGCTTGGCCGGAACGCAGGCCTCCTCCTACGAGCAGTACTTC. Translation: CASSLAGTQASSYEQYF.

The chain combines TRBV5-1 with TRBJ2-1, with D maybe TRBD2 (5 bases). Germline V gives CDR1 SGHRS, CDR2 YFSETQ. The CDR3 runs 14 residues. V gave up 0 bases and J gave up 5 bases, with 9 bases separating them. CDR3 DNA sequence: TGCGCCAGCAGCTTGGGGCTCGGGAACAATGAGCAGTTCTTC. Its translation: CASSLGLGNNEQFF.

V and J are TRBV27 and TRBJ2-1; possibly TRBD1 for D (5 bases). V was cut by 3 bases and J by 8 bases, with 11 bases left in between. The CDR3 totals 13 residues. Germline-derived CDR1 and CDR2 are MNHEY and SMNVEV (reference sequence). The CDR3 bases are TGTGCCAGCAGTTTGACAGCAGTTGATGAGCAGTTCTTC. Translating gives CASSLTAVDEQFF.

The rearrangement joins TRBV5-6 to TRBJ2-7; D is unclear. V was pared by 0 bases and J by 3 bases, with 4 bases between. Germline CDR1 is SGHDT and CDR2 is YYEEEE. The CDR3 totals 12 residues. DNA for the CDR3: TGTGCCAGCAGCTTGGACGGCTACGAGCAGTACTTC. Amino acids: CASSLDGYEQYF.

The chain uses TRBV7-6 and TRBJ2-7; tentatively, D is TRBD1 (6 bases). The CDR3 is made up of 13 amino acids. Germline V gene lookup returns CDR1 SGHVS and CDR2 FNYEAQ. Trimming stripped 4 bases from V and 6 bases from J, with 13 bases between. The DNA of the CDR3 is TGTGCCAGCAGCTCGGGACAATCAGGCGAGCAGTACTTC. It yields the protein CASSSGQSGEQYF. The variable domain in full, with the rest retrieved from reference TRBV7-6 and TRBJ2-7, is GAGVSQSPRYKVTKRGQDVALRCDPISGHVSLYWYRQALGQGPEFLTYFNYEAQQDKSGLPNDRFSAERPEGSISTLTIQRTEQRDSAMYRCASSSGQSGEQYFGPGTRLTVT.